These 26 T cell receptor beta chains were sequenced from one sample in a study of cytomegalovirus exposure and HLA in healthy donors. The study ran its PCR with 60 Vbeta and 13 Jbeta primers. The method was immunoSEQ multiplex PCR; TCRdb's version includes in-frame clones alone and lacks a portion of them. The data show approximately 150,000 clones, approximately 73% seen once. The sequenced sample was PBMCs. These receptors were obtained from a man aged 45-65 years in good health and CMV-seronegative.

The V and J genes are TRBV2 and TRBJ1-2; D gene uncertain. The CDR3 has 13 amino acids. Trimming took 3 bases from V and 3 from J, leaving 8 bases between them. CDR1 is SNHLY, CDR2 FYNNEI, per germline. This CDR3 is CASSEAADYGYTF. As DNA, the CDR3 is TGTGCCAGCAGTGAGGCGGCAGACTATGGCTACACCTTC.

V gene TRBV9 combines with J gene TRBJ2-3, with 8 bases matching TRBD2. Germline trimming cut 0 bases from V and 3 bases from J; bases unmatched to any gene: 3. This CDR3 is built from 15 residues. Germline V lookup: CDR1 SGDLS, CDR2 YYNGEE. CDR3 DNA: TGTGCCAGCAGCGTAGCGGGGGGGCGGACAGATACGCAGTATTTT. Its translation is CASSVAGGRTDTQYF.

The chain is built from TRBV7-9 and TRBJ2-1; 7 bases map to TRBD1. V shed 1 base, J shed 4 bases, and the junction held 7 bases outside the gene matches. The CDR3 runs 16 residues. The V gene's germline CDR1 is SEHNR and CDR2 FQNEAQ (reference sequence). CDR3 amino acids: CASSLGVGRGYNEQFF. The CDR3 DNA is TGTGCCAGCAGCTTAGGGGTGGGCAGGGGGTACAATGAGCAGTTCTTC.

CDR3 bases: TGCGCCAGCAGCAAGGCCGGGACAGGGGACACTGAAGCTTTCTTT. Its protein product is CASSKAGTGDTEAFF. The chain carries TRBV5-1 and TRBJ1-1; 10 bases agree with TRBD1. Germline V gives CDR1 SGHRS, CDR2 YFSETQ. J was trimmed by 3 bases and V by 4 bases; bases with no gene match: 6. The CDR3 contains 15 residues. The full variable domain, in which reference TRBV5-1 and TRBJ1-1 provide the parts outside the CDR3, is KAGVTQTPRYLIKTRGQQVTLSCSPISGHRSVSWYQQTPGQGLQFLFEYFSETQRNKGNFPGRFSGRQFSNSRSEMNVSTLELGDSALYLCASSKAGTGDTEAFFGQGTRLTVV.

V and J are TRBV25-1 and TRBJ2-5; 13 nucleotides align to TRBD2. CDR1 is MGHDK and CDR2 is SYGVNS in the germline V gene. The CDR3 loop spans 16 amino acids. The V gene end was trimmed by 2 bases and the J gene end by 5 bases; junction bases not matched to a gene: 5. In DNA form, the CDR3 reads TGTGCCAGCAGTGAAACTAGCGGGGGGGCCTGGGAGACCCAGTACTTC. Residues: CASSETSGGAWETQYF.

The chain recombines TRBV18 with TRBJ2-1, with D unclear. Germline values: CDR1 KGHSH, CDR2 LQKENI. Trimming removed 2 bases at V and 7 bases at J, with 6 bases between. The CDR3 extends over 12 amino acids. CDR3 loop: CASSPDSNEQFF. In DNA form, the CDR3 reads TGTGCCAGCTCACCAGACTCGAATGAGCAGTTCTTC.

This clone was seen more than once but under ten times. The chain employs TRBV2 and TRBJ2-2; TRBD1 agrees at 8 bases. The CDR3 has 14 residues. Germline trimming cut 10 bases from V and 5 bases from J; bases unmatched to any gene: 9. Germline V gives CDR1 SNHLY, CDR2 FYNNEI. The CDR3 region has the DNA TGTGCCATCACTACAGGGGGAGAAACCGGGGAGCTGTTTTTT. It translates to CAITTGGETGELFF.

This sequence joins TRBV6-1 and TRBJ1-6, with D unresolved. The CDR3 is made up of 13 amino acids. Germline-derived CDR1 and CDR2 are MNHNS and SASEGT. V lost 7 bases and J lost 7, with 11 bases in between. CDR3 sequence: CASTGGTNSPLHF. In DNA, the CDR3 is TGTGCCAGCACGGGTGGTACAAATTCACCCCTCCACTTT.

This clone was seen more than once but under ten times. The chain carries TRBV20-1 and TRBJ2-3; D call uncertain. Germline V gene data show CDR1 as DFQATT and CDR2 as SNEGSKA (reference sequence). This CDR3 has 11 residues. V was cut by 4 bases and J by 0 bases, with 2 bases left in between. The CDR3 spells CSATSTDTQYF. The CDR3 DNA is TGCAGTGCTACTAGCACAGATACGCAGTATTTT.

The chain is built from TRBV6-5 and TRBJ2-3; 9 nucleotides line up with TRBD2. Looked up from germline, CDR1 is MNHEY and CDR2 is SVGAGI. The CDR3 covers 15 residues. V was clipped by 10 bases and J by 2 bases; unmatched bases: 10. The DNA of the CDR3 is TGTGCCACCCAACTAGCGGGTTTCCTCACAGATACGCAGTATTTT. Its translation: CATQLAGFLTDTQYF.

This chain uses TRBV7-9 with TRBJ1-2, with 8 bases fitting TRBD1. Germline CDR1 reads SEHNR; CDR2 reads FQNEAQ (reference sequence). After removal of 0 bases from V and 8 bases from J, the junction contained 8 bases not matched to a gene. The CDR3 has 15 residues. The CDR3 is CASSLAAGGVGGYTF. The CDR3 nucleotides are TGTGCCAGCAGCTTAGCGGCAGGGGGCGTTGGAGGCTACACCTTC. Full variable domain (rest looked up from reference TRBV7-9 and TRBJ1-2): DTGVSQNPRHKITKRGQNVTFRCDPISEHNRLYWYRQTLGQGPEFLTYFQNEAQLEKSRLLSDRFSAERPKGSFSTLEIQRTEQGDSAMYLCASSLAAGGVGGYTFGSGTRLTVV.

V usage is TRBV28 and J usage is TRBJ1-1; TRBD1 matches at 8 bases. There are 16 residues in the CDR3. The V gene end was trimmed by 1 base and the J gene end by 1 base; junction bases not matched to a gene: 5. Germline-derived CDR1 and CDR2 are MDHEN and SYDVKM. Written as DNA, the CDR3 is TGTGCCAGCAGTTTATTTCGACAGGGGTGGAACACTGAAGCTTTCTTT. Residues: CASSLFRQGWNTEAFF.

The chain uses TRBV19 and TRBJ1-6, with 7 bases aligning to TRBD1. Germline V CDR1 and CDR2: LNHDA, SQIVND (reference sequence). The CDR3 length is 13 residues. V dropped 10 bases and J dropped 8; count of bases not matched to a gene: 8. The CDR3 loop is CATALTGDSPLHF. In DNA form, the CDR3 reads TGTGCCACCGCTTTAACAGGGGATTCACCCCTCCACTTT.

The rearrangement links TRBV25-1 to TRBJ1-1, with 8 positions matching TRBD1. Germline V CDR1 and CDR2: MGHDK, SYGVNS. V dropped 1 base and J dropped 5; count of bases not matched to a gene: 9. The CDR3 length is 16 residues. As DNA, the CDR3 is TGTGCCAGCAGTGAATCGGGGCAGGGGGCGGAAACTGAAGCTTTCTTT. Amino acid sequence: CASSESGQGAETEAFF.

This clone has a handful of counts. The CDR3 DNA follows: TGTGCCAGCAGTTACTTAACAGGGGAAAACACCGGGGAGCTGTTTTTT. The encoded protein is CASSYLTGENTGELFF. This sequence joins TRBV6-5 and TRBJ2-2; TRBD1 agrees at 7 bases. This CDR3 has 16 residues. Germline CDR1 reads MNHEY; CDR2 reads SVGAGI. Losses at the gene ends were 1 base for V and 2 bases for J; bases not matched to a gene: 4.

The V and J genes are TRBV6-5 and TRBJ1-5, with a tentative D call TRBD1 (6 bases). The germline V gene encodes CDR1 MNHEY and CDR2 SVGAGI. V was shortened by 4 bases and J by 1 base, with 14 bases between the two germline ends. This CDR3 has 16 amino acids. The CDR3 loop reads CASSSGRGGSNQPQHF. The CDR3 DNA reads as TGTGCCAGCAGTTCGGGGAGGGGGGGGAGCAATCAGCCCCAGCATTTT.

The V and J genes are TRBV7-6 and TRBJ2-3; D not resolved. The V gene's germline CDR1 is SGHVS and CDR2 FNYEAQ. The CDR3 loop spans 15 amino acids. V lost 5 bases and J 3 bases, leaving 15 bases between the germline ends. CDR3 loop: CASSPRVSLTDTQYF. In DNA form, the CDR3 reads TGTGCCAGCAGCCCCCGGGTCAGCCTTACAGATACGCAGTATTTT.

This chain connects TRBV4-1 to TRBJ1-2; a weak D match, TRBD1 (6 bases). The V and J ends lost 1 base and 2 bases respectively, with 11 bases between them. Germline-derived CDR1 and CDR2 are MGHRA and YSYEKL. The CDR3 runs 15 residues. Here the CDR3 DNA reads TGCGCCAGCAGCCAAGCCCCAGGGGACAACTATGGCTACACCTTC. Its protein product is CASSQAPGDNYGYTF.

The chain employs TRBV11-2 and TRBJ1-2; no firm D call. Germline V gives CDR1 SGHAT, CDR2 FQNNGV. There are 15 residues in the CDR3. The germline V and J ends were trimmed by 5 bases and 4 bases, with 17 bases remaining between them. This CDR3 is CASSPRAGTLYGYTF. Here the CDR3 DNA reads TGTGCCAGCAGCCCTCGGGCGGGAACCCTCTATGGCTACACCTTC.

This clone is a singleton in its sample. The J gene is TRBJ1-1, the V gene TRBV7-2; 8 bases are shared with TRBD1. This CDR3 is built from 15 residues. Germline-derived CDR1 and CDR2 are SGHTA and FQGNSA. J lost 3 bases, V lost 4 bases, and 7 bases had no gene match. CDR3 loop: CASSYRGQGDTEAFF. CDR3 nucleotides: TGTGCCAGCAGCTATCGAGGACAGGGAGACACTGAAGCTTTCTTT.

The V and J genes are TRBV28 and TRBJ1-6; TRBD1 matches 7 bases. The V and J ends lost 3 bases and 6 bases, in that order; junction bases with no gene match: 5. CDR1 is MDHEN, CDR2 SYDVKM, per germline. The CDR3 spans 15 residues. The CDR3 sequence is CASSLTGPPNSPLHF. CDR3 in DNA: TGTGCCAGCAGTTTGACAGGGCCCCCTAATTCACCCCTCCACTTT.

The chain joins TRBV6-1 to TRBJ2-1; 11 nucleotides agree with TRBD2. CDR3 length equals 16 residues. V lost 3 bases to trimming and J lost 7 bases; unmatched junction nucleotides: 8. CDR1 and CDR2 from the germline V gene are MNHNS and SASEGT. CDR3 loop: CASSDRTSGGGNEQFF. The CDR3 coding sequence is TGTGCCAGCAGTGACCGAACTAGCGGGGGTGGGAATGAGCAGTTCTTC.

The chain is built from TRBV5-1 and TRBJ2-5; 8 nucleotides align to TRBD1. Gene TRBJ2-7 matches the end of the DNA better, so the J call may be wrong. Germline V gene sequence: CDR1 SGHRS, CDR2 YFSETQ. This CDR3 has 13 residues. The CDR3 here is CASSAGQGYEQYF. The CDR3 DNA follows: TGCGCCAGCAGCGCCGGACAGGGCTACGAGCAGTACTTC.

The chain recombines TRBV27 with TRBJ1-1, with D possibly TRBD1 on 5 matching bases. CDR3 length equals 17 residues. The V gene's germline CDR1 is MNHEY and CDR2 SMNVEV (reference sequence). V was cut by 5 bases and J by 4 bases, with 23 bases left in between. The CDR3 coding sequence is TGTGCCAGCAGTCCCACGTCCCCTGGGGACGGGGGCACTGAAGCTTTCTTT. Translating it yields CASSPTSPGDGGTEAFF.

CDR3 coding DNA: TGTGCCAGCAGGGGGACAGGGGACGGAAACACCATATATTTT. It specifies CASRGTGDGNTIYF. The chain couples TRBV6-5 to TRBJ1-3; TRBD1 matches 10 bases. The V and J ends lost 6 bases and 4 bases, in that order; junction bases with no gene match: 3. Germline CDR1 reads MNHEY; CDR2 reads SVGAGI. This CDR3 is built from 14 residues.

The chain employs TRBV7-2 and TRBJ2-7; 9 bases agree with TRBD1. This CDR3 is built from 15 residues. Germline CDR1 and CDR2: SGHTA and FQGNSA. Germline trimming cut 5 bases from V and 4 bases from J; bases unmatched to any gene: 9. The CDR3 nucleotides read TGTGCCAGCAGCCTACTGGGGGGACAGGGATACGAGCAGTACTTC. Residues: CASSLLGGQGYEQYF.